The source of this T cell receptor beta chain is a study of blood T cell repertoires in COVID-19. As processed by the authors: Nucleated cell number was recorded as an estimate derived from reference gene primer amplification. Libraries were prepared by immunoSEQ multiplex PCR; TCRdb keeps only in-frame clonotypes and omits some of them. V, J and clone size are those of that table, while D and trimming were read from the DNA. The data show a few hundred thousand clones, with around 84% seen just once and approximately 2.9% held by the top ten. The CDR3 is made up of 11 amino acids. Per germline, CDR1 LGHDT and CDR2 YNNKEL (reference sequence). Trimming took off 4 bases at V and 12 bases at J, with 12 bases between the two ends. This clone was counted only a few times.

V gene TRBV3-1 (or the pseudogene TRBV3-2) combines with J gene TRBJ1-2; D call uncertain. Sequences were obtained from peripheral blood. The receptor was derived from a man between 60 and 70 years old with acute or convalescent COVID-19. In DNA, the CDR3 is TGTGCCAGCAGCCTTCAGCGAGAACACACCTTC. Translation: CASSLQREHTF.